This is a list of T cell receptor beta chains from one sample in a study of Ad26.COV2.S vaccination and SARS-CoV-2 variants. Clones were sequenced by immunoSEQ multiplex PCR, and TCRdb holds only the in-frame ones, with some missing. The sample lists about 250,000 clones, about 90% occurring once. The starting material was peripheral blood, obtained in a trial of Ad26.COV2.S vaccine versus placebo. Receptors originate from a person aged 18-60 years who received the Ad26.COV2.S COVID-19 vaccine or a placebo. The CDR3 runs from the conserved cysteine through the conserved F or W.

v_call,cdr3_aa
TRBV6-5,CASSAGLGGNSPLHF
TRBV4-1,CASSQGTGPNYGYTF
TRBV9,CASSGGSVTYEQYF
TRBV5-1,CASSFTGQETQYF
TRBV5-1,CASSSNKRQAEEKLFF
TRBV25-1,CATRGPSAYEQYF
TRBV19,CASTKKAGGQDTQYF
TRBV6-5,CASSYTGNTEAFF
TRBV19,CASSIGSNAYEQYF
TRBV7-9,CASSSLPGQGGDNEQFF
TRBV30,CAWSVPTAVSYEQYF
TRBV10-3,CAISTGVTGQPQHF
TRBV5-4,CASSLRFFRGDGYTF
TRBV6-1,CASSEQQEPFYGYTF
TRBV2,CASTPDKLAKNIQYF
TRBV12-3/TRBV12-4,CASRLTGEQFF
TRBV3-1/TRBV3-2,CASSQDGGEQYF
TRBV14,CASSPNRGEQYF
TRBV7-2,CASSLDETGPYNEQFF
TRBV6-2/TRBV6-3,CASSYSRAGELFF
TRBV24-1,CATSDPLTGYTF
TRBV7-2,CASTPAPGRRGVVDTQYF
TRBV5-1,CASSLEGAGGHEQYF
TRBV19,CASSLGQNNSPLHF
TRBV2,CASSDRVLASNSPLHF
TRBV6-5,CASGRSTGGVEQYF
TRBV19,CASIRQGGYGYTF
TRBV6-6,CASQTQGQTQPQHF
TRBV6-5,CASSDTAAFF
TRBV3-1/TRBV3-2,CASSQGGREGRSETQYF
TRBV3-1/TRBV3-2,CASSQVSGEAYEQYF
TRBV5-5,CASSLAGTGPGNTIYF
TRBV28,CASRITANYGYTF